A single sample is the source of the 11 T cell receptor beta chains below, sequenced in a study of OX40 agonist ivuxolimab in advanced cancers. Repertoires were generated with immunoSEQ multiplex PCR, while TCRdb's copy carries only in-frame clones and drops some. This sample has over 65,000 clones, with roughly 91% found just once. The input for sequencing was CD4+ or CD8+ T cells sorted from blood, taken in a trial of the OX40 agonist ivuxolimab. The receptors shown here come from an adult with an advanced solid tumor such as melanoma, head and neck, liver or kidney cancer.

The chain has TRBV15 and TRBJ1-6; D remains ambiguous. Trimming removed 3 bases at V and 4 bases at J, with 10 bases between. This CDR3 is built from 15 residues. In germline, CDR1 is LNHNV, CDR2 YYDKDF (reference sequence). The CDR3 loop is CATSSPRAYNSPLHF. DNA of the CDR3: TGTGCCACCAGCAGTCCAAGGGCATATAATTCACCCCTCCACTTT.

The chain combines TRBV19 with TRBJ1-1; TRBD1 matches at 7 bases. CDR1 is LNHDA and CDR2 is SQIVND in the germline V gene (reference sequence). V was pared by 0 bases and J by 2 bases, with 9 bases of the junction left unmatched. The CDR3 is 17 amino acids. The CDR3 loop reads CASSIDRWTGINTEAFF. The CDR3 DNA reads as TGTGCCAGTAGTATAGATCGTTGGACAGGTATAAACACTGAAGCTTTCTTT. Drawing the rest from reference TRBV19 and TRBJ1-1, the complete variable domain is DGGITQSPKYLFRKEGQNVTLSCEQNLNHDAMYWYRQDPGQGLRLIYYSQIVNDFQKGDIAEGYSVSREKKESFPLTVTSAQKNPTAFYLCASSIDRWTGINTEAFFGQGTRLTVV.

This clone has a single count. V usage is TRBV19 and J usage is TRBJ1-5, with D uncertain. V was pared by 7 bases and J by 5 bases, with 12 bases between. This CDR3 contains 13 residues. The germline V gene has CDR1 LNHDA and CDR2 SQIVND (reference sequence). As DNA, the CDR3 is TGTGCCAGTACCCTATACGGGGATCAGCCCCAGCATTTT. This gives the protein CASTLYGDQPQHF.

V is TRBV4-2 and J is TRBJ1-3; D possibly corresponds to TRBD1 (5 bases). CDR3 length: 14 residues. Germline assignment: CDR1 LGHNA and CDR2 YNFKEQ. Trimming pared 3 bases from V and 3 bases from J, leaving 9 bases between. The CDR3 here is CASSQGTHGNTIYF. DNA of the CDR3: TGTGCCAGCAGCCAGGGGACTCATGGAAACACCATATATTTT.

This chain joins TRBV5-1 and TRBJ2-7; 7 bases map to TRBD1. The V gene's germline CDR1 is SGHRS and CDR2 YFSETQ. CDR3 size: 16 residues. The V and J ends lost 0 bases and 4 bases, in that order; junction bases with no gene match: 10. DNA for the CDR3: TGCGCCAGCAGCTTGGTAATGGGACAGCCACCGTACGAGCAGTACTTC. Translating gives CASSLVMGQPPYEQYF.

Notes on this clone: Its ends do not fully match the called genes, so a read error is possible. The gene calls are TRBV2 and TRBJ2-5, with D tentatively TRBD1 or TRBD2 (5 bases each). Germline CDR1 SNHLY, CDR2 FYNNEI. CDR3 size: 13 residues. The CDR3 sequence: CASSSDKGTLPDF. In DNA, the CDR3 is TGTGCCAGCAGTTCGGACAAGGGGACGCTCCCAGACTTC.

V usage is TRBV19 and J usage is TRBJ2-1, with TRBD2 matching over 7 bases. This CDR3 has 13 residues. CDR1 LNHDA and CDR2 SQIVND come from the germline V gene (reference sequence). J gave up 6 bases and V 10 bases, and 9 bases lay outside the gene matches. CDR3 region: CATLGRWSNEQFF. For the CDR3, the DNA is TGTGCCACTCTCGGGAGGTGGAGCAATGAGCAGTTCTTC.

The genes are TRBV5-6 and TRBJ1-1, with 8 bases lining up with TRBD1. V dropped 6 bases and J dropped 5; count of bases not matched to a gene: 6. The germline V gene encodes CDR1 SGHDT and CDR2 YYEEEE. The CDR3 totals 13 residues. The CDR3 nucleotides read TGTGCCAGCAACACGCGACAGGGGACTGAAGCTTTCTTT. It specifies CASNTRQGTEAFF. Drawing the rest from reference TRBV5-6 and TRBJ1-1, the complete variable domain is DAGVTQSPTHLIKTRGQQVTLRCSPKSGHDTVSWYQQALGQGPQFIFQYYEEEERQRGNFPDRFSGHQFPNYSSELNVNALLLGDSALYLCASNTRQGTEAFFGQGTRLTVV.

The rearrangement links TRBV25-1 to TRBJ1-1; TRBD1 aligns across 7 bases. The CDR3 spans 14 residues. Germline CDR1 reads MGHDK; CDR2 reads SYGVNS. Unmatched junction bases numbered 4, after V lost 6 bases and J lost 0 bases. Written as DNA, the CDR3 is TGTGCCAGCAGCCCGACAGGGATGAACACTGAAGCTTTCTTT. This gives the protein CASSPTGMNTEAFF.

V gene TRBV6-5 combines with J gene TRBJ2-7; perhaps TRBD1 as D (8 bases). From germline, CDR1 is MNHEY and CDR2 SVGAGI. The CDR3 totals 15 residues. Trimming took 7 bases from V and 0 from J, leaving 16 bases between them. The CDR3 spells CASTGGRGASYEQYF. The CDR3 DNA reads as TGTGCCAGCACAGGGGGCCGGGGGGCCTCCTACGAGCAGTACTTC.

The CDR3 loop reads CASTRQEAKNIQYF. The CDR3 region has the DNA TGTGCCAGCACCAGGCAGGAAGCCAAAAACATTCAGTACTTC. The V gene is TRBV2, the J gene TRBJ2-4; D gene uncertain. The CDR3 loop spans 14 amino acids. Germline V gene sequence: CDR1 SNHLY, CDR2 FYNNEI. V was trimmed by 7 bases and J by 0 bases, leaving 10 bases between them. The variable domain in full, completed from reference TRBV2 and TRBJ2-4, reads EPEVTQTPSHQVTQMGQEVILRCVPISNHLYFYWYRQILGQKVEFLVSFYNNEISEKSEIFDDQFSVERPDGSNFTLKIRSTKLEDSAMYFCASTRQEAKNIQYFGAGTRLSVL.